This TCR beta chain comes out of a study of cytomegalovirus exposure and HLA in healthy donors. Study at large: About 79% of several hundred genotyped donors fell in the Caucasian-associated ancestry cluster.

Study findings and constraints: Follow-up analysis found HLA locus-dependent TCR association rates, highest for DRB1 and lowest for HLA-C.

With respect to this clone: Its antigen is currently unknown. The sample carries other DNA sequences with the same CDR3.

In the PCR, 60 Vbeta and 13 Jbeta primers were used. In the authors' workflow: Later reanalysis found about 80 million unique TCR beta chains, around 10 million of them shared. Data came from immunoSEQ multiplex PCR; TCRdb stores just in-frame clones and leaves some out. The V and J calls and the clone size are those of that table, but D and trimming were determined from the DNA. Found here are about 130,000 clones, 80% of them singletons; the top ten hold over 2.5%. The TCR was taken from a male donor in good health and CMV-seronegative. The specimen sequenced was PBMCs.

The chain's CDR3 is CASSLGLSGQGGYEQYF. As DNA, the CDR3 is TGTGCCAGCAGCTTAGGTTTGTCGGGACAGGGTGGCTACGAGCAGTACTTC. V and J are TRBV11-2 and TRBJ2-7; 9 positions agree with TRBD1. V lost 1 base and J lost 3; bases outside the gene matches: 10. This CDR3 has 17 amino acids. Germline assignment: CDR1 SGHAT and CDR2 FQNNGV.